These 28 T cell receptor beta chains share one sample of origin, sequenced in a study of T cell responses to AZD1222 COVID-19 vaccine. Some clones are missing from TCRdb's copy, which holds only in-frame ones; the method was immunoSEQ multiplex PCR. There are about 97,000 clones in the sample; more than 85% occur only once, and 6% to 8% lies in the top ten. Source: peripheral blood, taken on day 0 of AZD1222 vaccination. The receptor set was obtained from an adult in good health.

The V and J genes are TRBV29-1 and TRBJ2-3; 9 bases agree with TRBD1. With 8 bases clipped from V and 2 bases from J, the junction kept 11 bases outside the gene matches. The CDR3 contains 15 residues. Looked up from germline, CDR1 is SQVTM and CDR2 is ANQGSEA. As DNA, the CDR3 is TGCAGCACCGGACAGGGGTTGGGCTACACAGATACGCAGTATTTT. It encodes CSTGQGLGYTDTQYF.

The chain uses TRBV5-1 and TRBJ1-1; D gene ambiguous. V was shortened by 0 bases and J by 8 bases, with 11 bases between the two germline ends. CDR1 and CDR2 from the germline V gene are SGHRS and YFSETQ. The CDR3 runs 13 residues. CDR3 residues: CASSLGLTPEAFF. The DNA for the CDR3 is TGCGCCAGCAGCTTGGGACTGACACCCGAAGCTTTCTTT.

This chain joins TRBV4-3 and TRBJ1-2; a weak D match, TRBD1 (6 bases). The germline V gene encodes CDR1 LGHNA and CDR2 YSLEER. V was clipped by 1 base and J by 1 base, with 10 bases between them. The CDR3 is made up of 15 amino acids. CDR3 nucleotide sequence: TGCGCCAGCAGCCAAGTCAGGGGAAATAACTATGGCTACACCTTC. Encoded protein: CASSQVRGNNYGYTF.

The chain is built from TRBV7-2 and TRBJ1-1; D possibly corresponds to TRBD1 (6 bases). V was shortened by 3 bases and J by 11 bases, with 19 bases between the two germline ends. Germline loops: CDR1 SGHTA, CDR2 FQGNSA. This CDR3 contains 14 residues. The CDR3 coding sequence is TGTGCCAGCAGCTTTTTTGTGGCAGGGGTCCAGGCTTTCTTT. Translating gives CASSFFVAGVQAFF.

This chain uses TRBV3-1 (or the pseudogene TRBV3-2) with TRBJ2-5; TRBD2 matches at 7 bases. The ends lost 6 bases at V and 5 bases at J; junction bases unmatched: 3. This CDR3 has 12 residues. From germline, CDR1 is LGHDT and CDR2 YNNKEL (reference sequence). CDR3 DNA sequence: TGTGCCAGCAGTCGGGAGGTCGAGACCCAGTACTTC. It translates to CASSREVETQYF.

The chain carries TRBV5-1 and TRBJ1-3; D is ambiguous. There are 14 residues in the CDR3. CDR1 is SGHRS, CDR2 YFSETQ, per germline. Between the trimmed V and J ends, which lost 0 bases and 3 bases, there was a span of 7 bases. The DNA of the CDR3 is TGCGCCAGCAGCTTGGGTGCCGGTGGAAACACCATATATTTT. Amino acids: CASSLGAGGNTIYF.

The CDR3 DNA follows: TGTGCCAGCAGCAATAGGGGAATCGAGGAGGAGACCCAGTACTTC. Its protein is CASSNRGIEEETQYF. The chain employs TRBV7-9 and TRBJ2-5, with D maybe TRBD1 (5 bases). V was pared by 5 bases and J by 5 bases, with 18 bases between. Germline loops: CDR1 SEHNR, CDR2 FQNEAQ (reference sequence). This CDR3 is 15 amino acids long. Full variable domain (missing parts from reference TRBV7-9 and TRBJ2-5): DTGVSQNPRHKITKRGQNVTFRCDPISEHNRLYWYRQTLGQGPEFLTYFQNEAQLEKSRLLSDRFSAERPKGSFSTLEIQRTEQGDSAMYLCASSNRGIEEETQYFGPGTRLLVL.

This clone is a singleton in its sample. The chain employs TRBV4-3 and TRBJ2-6; D unresolved. V dropped 3 bases and J dropped 4 bases, with 10 bases sitting between them. This CDR3 comprises 15 residues. The germline V gene encodes CDR1 LGHNA and CDR2 YSLEER. The CDR3 sequence is CASSHDVLGANVLTF. The CDR3 region has the DNA TGCGCCAGCAGCCACGACGTCTTGGGGGCCAACGTCCTGACTTTC.

This rearrangement joins TRBV9 to TRBJ1-1; unclear D gene. Germline assignment: CDR1 SGDLS and CDR2 YYNGEE. The CDR3 contains 12 residues. Deletions cut 6 bases from V and 4 bases from J, with 10 bases between. CDR3 sequence: CASKPWATEAFF. The CDR3, as DNA: TGTGCCAGCAAACCCTGGGCCACTGAAGCTTTCTTT.

Here the CDR3 reads CASNRQGDTGELFF. The CDR3 region has the DNA TGTGCCAGCAACCGACAGGGTGACACCGGGGAGCTGTTTTTT. The chain is built from TRBV3-1 (or the pseudogene TRBV3-2) and TRBJ2-2, with 7 bases that match TRBD1. Germline trimming cut 7 bases from V and 3 bases from J; bases unmatched to any gene: 5. The CDR3 has 14 residues. Germline V lookup: CDR1 LGHDT, CDR2 YNNKEL (reference sequence).

This clone occurred a few times. V and J are TRBV6-4 and TRBJ2-3, with D possibly being TRBD2 (5 bases). From germline, CDR1 is MRHNA and CDR2 SNTAGT. Trimming took off 6 bases at V and 2 bases at J, with 9 bases between the two ends. This CDR3 comprises 13 residues. As DNA, the CDR3 is TGTGCCAGCAGCCCGGGGAACACAGATACGCAGTATTTT. Translated, it gives CASSPGNTDTQYF.

For this clone: Other DNA sequences within the sample encode an identical CDR3. This sequence joins TRBV6-5 and TRBJ1-2; weak D call: TRBD1 (5 bases). V gave up 0 bases and J gave up 8 bases, with 7 bases separating them. Germline CDR1 and CDR2: MNHEY and SVGAGI. This CDR3 comprises 12 residues. CDR3 in DNA: TGTGCCAGCAGTTACTCGGGGGTGGGCTACACCTTC. This codes for CASSYSGVGYTF.

Here the CDR3 DNA reads TGTGCCAGCAGCTTAGGAAGAGGGGTTGGCGGCTACACCTTC. It codes for CASSLGRGVGGYTF. V gene TRBV7-8 combines with J gene TRBJ1-2; tentative D call: TRBD1 (5 bases). V gave up 1 base and J gave up 8 bases, with 14 bases separating them. Per germline, CDR1 SGHVS and CDR2 FQNEAQ. This CDR3 is built from 14 residues. The full variable domain, its missing parts supplied by reference TRBV7-8 and TRBJ1-2, is GAGVSQSPRYKVAKRGQDVALRCDPISGHVSLFWYQQALGQGPEFLTYFQNEAQLDKSGLPSDRFFAERPEGSVSTLKIQRTQQEDSAVYLCASSLGRGVGGYTFGSGTRLTVV.

The count of this clone is one. J is TRBJ2-7 and V is TRBV10-1; 7 nucleotides match TRBD2. V shed 6 bases and J 5 bases; nucleotides not matched to a gene: 16. In germline, CDR1 is WNHNN, CDR2 SYGVQD (reference sequence). This CDR3 spans 16 amino acids. Here the CDR3 reads CASRSLAEEGENEQYF. CDR3 DNA sequence: TGCGCCAGCAGATCCCTAGCGGAGGAAGGGGAGAACGAGCAGTACTTC.

The chain has TRBV7-9 and TRBJ2-3; D is perhaps TRBD1 or TRBD2 (6 bases each). The length of the CDR3 is 18 residues. Trimming pared 4 bases from V and 3 bases from J, leaving 23 bases between. Germline loops: CDR1 SEHNR, CDR2 FQNEAQ (reference sequence). The CDR3: CASSSLGGTFGGTDTQYF. CDR3 DNA: TGTGCCAGCAGCTCTCTAGGGGGGACTTTCGGCGGTACAGATACGCAGTATTTT.

The J gene is TRBJ1-2, the V gene TRBV6-2 or TRBV6-3, with no clear D. The V end lost 3 bases, the J end lost 4 bases, and 12 bases lay between the germline ends. The germline V gene has CDR1 MNHEY and CDR2 SVGEGT. The CDR3 consists of 14 residues. The CDR3 protein is CASSYRRELYGYTF. Written as DNA, the CDR3 is TGTGCCAGCAGTTATCGGAGGGAGCTCTATGGCTACACCTTC.

This rearrangement joins TRBV28 to TRBJ1-5; possible D gene TRBD1, 6 bases. V lost 7 bases, J lost 7 bases, and 14 bases lay in between. The CDR3 is 13 residues long. Per the germline V gene, CDR1 is MDHEN and CDR2 is SYDVKM. CDR3 sequence: CASTPDRLQPQHF. CDR3 sequence (DNA): TGTGCCAGCACCCCTGACAGGCTGCAGCCCCAGCATTTT.

Here the CDR3 reads CASSIFGSTDYGYTF. The CDR3 coding sequence is TGTGCCAGTAGTATATTCGGGAGCACCGACTATGGCTACACCTTC. V and J are TRBV19 and TRBJ1-2; D remains unclear. The germline V gene encodes CDR1 LNHDA and CDR2 SQIVND (reference sequence). V was cut by 2 bases and J by 3 bases, with 13 bases left in between. The CDR3 is made up of 15 amino acids.

The J gene is TRBJ2-3, the V gene TRBV2, with a weak D call TRBD2 (5 bases). V was trimmed by 2 bases and J by 0 bases, leaving 21 bases between them. CDR3 length: 19 amino acids. In germline, CDR1 is SNHLY, CDR2 FYNNEI. CDR3 loop: CASSELSWSSGRSTDTQYF. The CDR3 DNA reads as TGTGCCAGCAGTGAATTGTCGTGGAGCAGCGGCAGAAGCACAGATACGCAGTATTTT.

V is TRBV6-5 and J is TRBJ1-2, with 9 bases identical to TRBD1. The J segment lost 3 bases and the V segment lost 7 bases, leaving 6 bases of the junction unmatched. This CDR3 comprises 14 residues. CDR1 is MNHEY and CDR2 is SVGAGI in the germline V gene. As DNA, the CDR3 is TGTGCCAGCACCCGGGACAGGGCCGACTATGGCTACACCTTC. It yields the protein CASTRDRADYGYTF.

The chain couples TRBV5-4 to TRBJ1-2; 8 bases are a match to TRBD1. The junction had 6 bases not matched to a gene; V was cut back by 1 base and J by 4 bases. CDR3 length: 15 amino acids. Germline CDR1 reads SGHNT; CDR2 reads YYREEE (reference sequence). The CDR3: CASSLWSGGAYGYTF. The CDR3 DNA reads TGTGCCAGCAGCTTGTGGTCAGGGGGCGCCTATGGCTACACCTTC.

This sequence joins TRBV10-3 and TRBJ2-1; tentatively, D is TRBD1 or TRBD2 (5 bases each). CDR3 length equals 12 residues. Germline V gene sequence: CDR1 ENHRY, CDR2 SYGVKD. Deletions cut 3 bases from V and 13 bases from J, with 13 bases between. CDR3 region: CAISDATRDQFF. DNA of the CDR3: TGTGCCATCAGTGACGCCACTAGGGACCAGTTCTTC.

This chain uses TRBV29-1 with TRBJ1-2; a possible D gene is TRBD1 (6 bases). The CDR3 runs 16 residues. Germline V lookup: CDR1 SQVTM, CDR2 ANQGSEA. The V end lost 1 base, the J end lost 4 bases, and 19 bases lay between the germline ends. CDR3 sequence (DNA): TGCAGCGTTGAAGGAATCGGACCGGGACAAGCCTATGGCTACACCTTC. This translates into CSVEGIGPGQAYGYTF. Full variable domain (outside the CDR3, taken from reference TRBV29-1 and TRBJ1-2): SAVISQKPSRDICQRGTSLTIQCQVDSQVTMMFWYRQQPGQSLTLIATANQGSEATYESGFVIDKFPISRPNLTFSTLTVSNMSPEDSSIYLCSVEGIGPGQAYGYTFGSGTRLTVV.

This rearrangement joins TRBV5-1 to TRBJ1-5; D remains ambiguous. The CDR3 has 13 amino acids. Germline V gene data show CDR1 as SGHRS and CDR2 as YFSETQ. Trimming cost V 0 bases and J 7 bases, with 8 bases left between them. The CDR3 DNA reads as TGCGCCAGCAGCTTGGATGGAGAGCAGCCCCAGCATTTT. Encoded protein: CASSLDGEQPQHF.

The rearrangement uses TRBV5-4 and TRBJ2-1, with no clear D. V lost 1 base to trimming and J lost 3 bases, with 8 bases between them. Germline CDR1 SGHNT, CDR2 YYREEE (reference sequence). This CDR3 region has 14 residues. The CDR3 bases are TGTGCCAGCAGCTTGTTTGCTGTCTACAATGAGCAGTTCTTC. Residues: CASSLFAVYNEQFF.

The rearrangement joins TRBV7-6 to TRBJ2-1, with 8 bases matching TRBD1. Per germline, CDR1 SGHVS and CDR2 FNYEAQ. CDR3 size: 15 residues. The J segment lost 3 bases and the V segment lost 5 bases, leaving 6 bases of the junction unmatched. In DNA, the CDR3 is TGTGCCAGCAGCCGGGGACAGGACTACTACAATGAGCAGTTCTTC. Amino acids: CASSRGQDYYNEQFF.

The rearrangement joins TRBV7-2 to TRBJ2-3; the D is unclear. The germline CDR1 and CDR2 sequences are SGHTA and FQGNSA. V lost 3 bases to trimming and J lost 2 bases, with 12 bases between them. This CDR3 has 15 residues. The CDR3 DNA is TGTGCCAGCAGCTTTTCCGGCGACCCCACAGATACGCAGTATTTT. Encoded protein: CASSFSGDPTDTQYF.

The V and J genes are TRBV7-3 and TRBJ2-2; D possibly corresponds to TRBD1 (5 bases). V was shortened by 5 bases and J by 8 bases, with 9 bases between the two germline ends. This CDR3 contains 12 residues. Germline values: CDR1 SGHTA, CDR2 FQGTGA. The CDR3: CASSTGPGELFF. The CDR3 DNA reads as TGTGCCAGCAGCACAGGCCCGGGGGAGCTGTTTTTT.